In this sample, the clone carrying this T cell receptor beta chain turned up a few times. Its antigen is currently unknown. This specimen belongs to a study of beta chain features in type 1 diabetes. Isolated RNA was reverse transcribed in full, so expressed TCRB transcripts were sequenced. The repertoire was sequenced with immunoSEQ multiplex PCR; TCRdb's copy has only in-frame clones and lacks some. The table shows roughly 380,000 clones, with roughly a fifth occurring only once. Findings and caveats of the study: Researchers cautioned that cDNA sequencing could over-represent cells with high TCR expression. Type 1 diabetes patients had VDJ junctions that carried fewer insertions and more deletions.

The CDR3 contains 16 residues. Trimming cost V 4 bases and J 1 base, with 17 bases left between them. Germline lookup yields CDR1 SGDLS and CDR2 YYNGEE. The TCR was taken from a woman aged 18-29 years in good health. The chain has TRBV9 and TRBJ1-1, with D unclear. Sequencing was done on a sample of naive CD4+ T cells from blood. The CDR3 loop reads CASSFTAGAGNTEAFF. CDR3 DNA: TGTGCCAGCAGCTTTACGGCCGGCGCGGGGAACACTGAAGCTTTCTTT.